Listed below are T cell receptor beta chains from one sample, sequenced in a study of identical twins. TCRdb fed the 5' RACE reads into MiXCR, producing one record per CDR3 protein. The sample holds more than 1.5 million distinct CDR3 sequences; under 35% are singletons and the top ten take more than 0.25%. Source material: cord blood. The receptors stem from a newborn girl in good health. Both conserved end residues are part of each CDR3. A D gene is named only where the DNA matches it firmly. The size entry is marked missing in some rows and otherwise reads once, few, many or a size class.

J gene,clone size,D gene,V gene,CDR3 protein,CDR3 DNA
TRBJ2-7,NA,TRBD2,TRBV5-1,CASSLALAGSSSYEQYF,TGCGCCAGCAGCTTGGCCCTAGCGGGTTCCAGCTCCTACGAGCAGTACTTC
TRBJ1-1,NA,NA,TRBV7-8,CASIKGRLNTEAFF,TGTGCCAGCATCAAGGGACGGCTGAACACTGAAGCTTTCTTT
TRBJ1-5,NA,NA,TRBV6-1,CASRPTGGPRGVSNQPQHF,TGTGCCAGCAGGCCCACAGGCGGCCCTAGAGGGGTGAGCAATCAGCCCCAGCATTTT
TRBJ2-3,few,NA,TRBV7-7,CASSRGSTSTDTQYF,TGTGCCAGCAGCAGAGGTTCAACCAGCACAGATACGCAGTATTTT
TRBJ1-1,few,NA,TRBV4-1,CASSLDPRRGIEAFF,TGCGCCAGCAGCTTGGACCCTAGGCGCGGAATTGAAGCTTTCTTT
TRBJ2-5,NA,TRBD2,TRBV7-8,CASSLATSAKETQYF,TGTGCCAGCAGCTTAGCCACTAGCGCGAAAGAGACCCAGTACTTC
TRBJ1-1,NA,NA,TRBV27,CASSLGRGGEAFF,TGTGCCAGCAGTCTCGGACGGGGGGGCGAAGCTTTCTTT
TRBJ1-2,NA,NA,TRBV4-2,CASSQGVRYTF,TGTGCCAGCAGCCAAGGCGTACGCTACACCTTC
TRBJ2-7,many,NA,TRBV10-3,CAISVSPGRYEQYF,TGTGCCATCAGTGTGTCTCCGGGTCGGTACGAGCAGTACTTC
TRBJ2-1,NA,NA,TRBV20-1,CSAKAPGLYNEQFF,TGCAGTGCTAAGGCCCCGGGGCTCTACAATGAGCAGTTCTTC
TRBJ2-7,few,TRBD2,TRBV7-2,CASSLASSGVSYEQYF,TGTGCCAGCAGCTTAGCGTCTAGCGGGGTAAGCTACGAGCAGTACTTC
TRBJ1-5,NA,NA,TRBV20-1,CSARPPGVVYQPQHF,TGCAGTGCTAGGCCACCAGGAGTGGTGTATCAGCCCCAGCATTTT
TRBJ1-1,few,NA,TRBV5-1,CASSLAYTAAEAFF,TGCGCCAGCAGCTTGGCGTACACAGCAGCTGAAGCTTTCTTT
TRBJ1-1,NA,TRBD1,TRBV5-1,CASSMGQGPMNTEAFF,TGCGCCAGCAGCATGGGACAGGGCCCTATGAACACTGAAGCTTTCTTT